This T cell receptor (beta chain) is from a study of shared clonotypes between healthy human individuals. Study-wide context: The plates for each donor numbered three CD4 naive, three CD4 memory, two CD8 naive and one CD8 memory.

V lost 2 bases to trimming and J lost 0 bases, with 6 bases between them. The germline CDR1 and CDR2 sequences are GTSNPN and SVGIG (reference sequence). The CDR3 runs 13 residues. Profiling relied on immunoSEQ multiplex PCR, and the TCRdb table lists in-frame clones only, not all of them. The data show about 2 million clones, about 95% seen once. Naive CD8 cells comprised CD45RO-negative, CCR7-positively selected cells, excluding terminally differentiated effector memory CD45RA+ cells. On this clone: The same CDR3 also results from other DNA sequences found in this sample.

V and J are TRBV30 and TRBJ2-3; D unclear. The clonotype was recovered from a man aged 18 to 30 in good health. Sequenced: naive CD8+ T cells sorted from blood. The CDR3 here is CAWSWDSTDTQYF. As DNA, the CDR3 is TGTGCCTGGAGTTGGGATAGCACAGATACGCAGTATTTT.